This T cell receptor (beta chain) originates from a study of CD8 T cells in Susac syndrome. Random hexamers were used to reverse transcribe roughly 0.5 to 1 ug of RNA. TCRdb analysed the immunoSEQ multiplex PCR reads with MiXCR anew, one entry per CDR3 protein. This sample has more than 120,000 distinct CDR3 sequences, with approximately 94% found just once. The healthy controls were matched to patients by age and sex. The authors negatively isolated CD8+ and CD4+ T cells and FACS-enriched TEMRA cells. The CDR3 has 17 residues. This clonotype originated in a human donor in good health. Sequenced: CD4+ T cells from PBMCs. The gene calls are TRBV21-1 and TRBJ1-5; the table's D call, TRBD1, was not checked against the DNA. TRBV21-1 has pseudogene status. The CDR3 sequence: CASSKLGRGPGYQPQHF. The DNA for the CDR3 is TGTGCCAGCAGCAAACTAGGGAGGGGGCCTGGGTATCAGCCCCAGCATTTT.